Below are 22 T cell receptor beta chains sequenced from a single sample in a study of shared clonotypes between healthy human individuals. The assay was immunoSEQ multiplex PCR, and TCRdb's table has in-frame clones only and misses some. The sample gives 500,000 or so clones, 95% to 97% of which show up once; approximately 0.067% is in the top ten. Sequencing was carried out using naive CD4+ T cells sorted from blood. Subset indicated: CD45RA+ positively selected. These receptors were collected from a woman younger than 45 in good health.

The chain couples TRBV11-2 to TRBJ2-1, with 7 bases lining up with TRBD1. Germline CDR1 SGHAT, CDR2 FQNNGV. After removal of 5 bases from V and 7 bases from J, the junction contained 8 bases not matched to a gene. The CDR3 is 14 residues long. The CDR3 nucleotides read TGTGCCAGCAGCCCACTCAGGACAGGTAATGAGCAGTTCTTC. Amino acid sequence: CASSPLRTGNEQFF. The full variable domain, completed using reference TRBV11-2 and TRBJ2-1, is EAGVAQSPRYKIIEKRQSVAFWCNPISGHATLYWYQQILGQGPKLLIQFQNNGVVDDSQLPKDRFSAERLKGVDSTLKIQPAKLEDSAVYLCASSPLRTGNEQFFGPGTRLTVL.

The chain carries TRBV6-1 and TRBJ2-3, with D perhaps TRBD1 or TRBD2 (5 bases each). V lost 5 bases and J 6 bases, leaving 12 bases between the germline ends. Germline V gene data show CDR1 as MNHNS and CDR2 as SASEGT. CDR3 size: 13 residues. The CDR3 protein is CASSPGRRDTQYF. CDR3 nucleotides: TGTGCCAGCAGTCCGGGACGCAGGGATACGCAGTATTTT.

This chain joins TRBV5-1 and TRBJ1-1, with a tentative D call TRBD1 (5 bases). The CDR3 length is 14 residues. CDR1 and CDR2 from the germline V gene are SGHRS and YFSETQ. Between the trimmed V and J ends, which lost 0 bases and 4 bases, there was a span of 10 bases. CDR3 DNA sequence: TGCGCCAGCAGCTTGGCCACGGGGGTCACTGAAGCTTTCTTT. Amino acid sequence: CASSLATGVTEAFF.

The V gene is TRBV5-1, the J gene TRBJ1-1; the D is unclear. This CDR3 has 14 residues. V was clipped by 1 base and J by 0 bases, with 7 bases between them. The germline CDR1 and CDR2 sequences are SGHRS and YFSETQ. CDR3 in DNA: TGCGCCAGCAGCTTGTACGGGATGAACACTGAAGCTTTCTTT. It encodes CASSLYGMNTEAFF. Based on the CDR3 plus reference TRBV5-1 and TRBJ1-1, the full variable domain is KAGVTQTPRYLIKTRGQQVTLSCSPISGHRSVSWYQQTPGQGLQFLFEYFSETQRNKGNFPGRFSGRQFSNSRSEMNVSTLELGDSALYLCASSLYGMNTEAFFGQGTRLTVV.

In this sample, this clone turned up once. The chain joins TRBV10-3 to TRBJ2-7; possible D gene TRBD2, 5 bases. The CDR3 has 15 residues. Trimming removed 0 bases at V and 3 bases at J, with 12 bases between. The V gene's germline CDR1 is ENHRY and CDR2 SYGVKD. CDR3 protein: CAISESSGKSYEQYF. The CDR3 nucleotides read TGTGCCATCAGTGAGTCGTCCGGGAAAAGCTACGAGCAGTACTTC.

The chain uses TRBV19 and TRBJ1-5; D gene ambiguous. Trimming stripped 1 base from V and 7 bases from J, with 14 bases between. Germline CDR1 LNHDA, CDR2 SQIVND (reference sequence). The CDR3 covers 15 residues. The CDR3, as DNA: TGTGCCAGTAGTATAGTGCGGGGAAAGGAACAGCCCCAGCATTTT. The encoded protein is CASSIVRGKEQPQHF. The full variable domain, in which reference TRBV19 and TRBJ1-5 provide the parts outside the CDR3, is DGGITQSPKYLFRKEGQNVTLSCEQNLNHDAMYWYRQDPGQGLRLIYYSQIVNDFQKGDIAEGYSVSREKKESFPLTVTSAQKNPTAFYLCASSIVRGKEQPQHFGDGTRLSIL.

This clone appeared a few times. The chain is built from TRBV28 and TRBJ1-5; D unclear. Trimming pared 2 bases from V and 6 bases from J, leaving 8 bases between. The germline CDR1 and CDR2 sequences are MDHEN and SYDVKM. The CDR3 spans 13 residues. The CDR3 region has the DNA TGTGCCAGCAGTTTAGAATTGAGTCAGCCCCAGCATTTT. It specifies CASSLELSQPQHF.

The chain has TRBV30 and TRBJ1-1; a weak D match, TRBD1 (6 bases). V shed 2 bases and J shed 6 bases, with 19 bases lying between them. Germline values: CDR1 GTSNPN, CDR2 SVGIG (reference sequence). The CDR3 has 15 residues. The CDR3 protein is CAWSLGAPGGAEAFF. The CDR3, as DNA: TGTGCCTGGAGTTTGGGGGCCCCAGGAGGGGCTGAAGCTTTCTTT.

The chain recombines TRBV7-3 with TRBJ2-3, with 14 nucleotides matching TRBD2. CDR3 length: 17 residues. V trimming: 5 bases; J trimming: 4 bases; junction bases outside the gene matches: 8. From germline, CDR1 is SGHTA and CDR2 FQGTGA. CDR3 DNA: TGTGCCAGCAGCCCGGGGACTAGCGGGAGATGGGCAGATACGCAGTATTTT. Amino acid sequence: CASSPGTSGRWADTQYF.

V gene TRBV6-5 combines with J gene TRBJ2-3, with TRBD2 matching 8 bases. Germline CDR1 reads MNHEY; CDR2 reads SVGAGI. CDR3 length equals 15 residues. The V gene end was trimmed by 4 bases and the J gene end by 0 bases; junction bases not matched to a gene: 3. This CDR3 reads CASSLIAGSTDTQYF. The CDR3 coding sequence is TGTGCCAGCAGTTTAATAGCGGGAAGCACAGATACGCAGTATTTT.

The CDR3 nucleotides are TGTGCCAGCAGCTTGGATTTAGCGGGAGTTAACGCCTACGAGCAGTACTTC. It translates to CASSLDLAGVNAYEQYF. The chain recombines TRBV5-4 with TRBJ2-7, with 9 nucleotides matching TRBD2. V lost 0 bases and J lost 2; bases outside the gene matches: 9. This CDR3 spans 17 amino acids. CDR1 and CDR2 (germline): SGHNT, YYREEE (reference sequence).

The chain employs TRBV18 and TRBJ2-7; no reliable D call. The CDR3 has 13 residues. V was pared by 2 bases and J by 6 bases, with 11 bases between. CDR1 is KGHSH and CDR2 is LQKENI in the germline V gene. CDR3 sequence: CASSPLGAGEQYF. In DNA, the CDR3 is TGTGCCAGCTCACCATTAGGCGCAGGCGAGCAGTACTTC.

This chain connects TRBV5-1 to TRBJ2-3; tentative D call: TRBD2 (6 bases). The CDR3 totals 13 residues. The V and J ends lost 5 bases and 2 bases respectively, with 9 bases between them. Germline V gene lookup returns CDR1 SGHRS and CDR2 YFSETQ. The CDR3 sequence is CASRRDVTDTQYF. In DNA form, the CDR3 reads TGCGCCAGCAGGCGGGACGTCACAGATACGCAGTATTTT.

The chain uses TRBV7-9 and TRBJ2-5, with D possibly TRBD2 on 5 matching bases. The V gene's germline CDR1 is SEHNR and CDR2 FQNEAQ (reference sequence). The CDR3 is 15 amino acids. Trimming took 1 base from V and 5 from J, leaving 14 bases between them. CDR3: CASSLGGSLGETQYF. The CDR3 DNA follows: TGTGCCAGCAGCTTAGGAGGGAGTCTCGGGGAGACCCAGTACTTC.

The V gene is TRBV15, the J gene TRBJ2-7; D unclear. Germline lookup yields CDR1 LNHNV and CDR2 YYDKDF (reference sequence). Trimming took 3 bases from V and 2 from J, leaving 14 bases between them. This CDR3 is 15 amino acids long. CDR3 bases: TGTGCCACCAGCAGGGGGATTGAGCCCACCTACGAGCAGTACTTC. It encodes CATSRGIEPTYEQYF.

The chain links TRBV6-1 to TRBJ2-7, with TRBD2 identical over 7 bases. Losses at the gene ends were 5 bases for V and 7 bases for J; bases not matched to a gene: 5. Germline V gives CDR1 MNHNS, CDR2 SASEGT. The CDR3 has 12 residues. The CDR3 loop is CASSRTSQEQYF. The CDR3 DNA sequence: TGTGCCAGCAGTCGGACTAGTCAGGAGCAGTACTTC.

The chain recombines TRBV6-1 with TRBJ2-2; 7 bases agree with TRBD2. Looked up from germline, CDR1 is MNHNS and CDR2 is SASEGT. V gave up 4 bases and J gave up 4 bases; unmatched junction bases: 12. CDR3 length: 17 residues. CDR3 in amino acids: CASSASFSSGFTGELFF. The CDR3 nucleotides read TGTGCCAGCAGTGCCTCTTTTTCTAGCGGCTTCACCGGGGAGCTGTTTTTT.

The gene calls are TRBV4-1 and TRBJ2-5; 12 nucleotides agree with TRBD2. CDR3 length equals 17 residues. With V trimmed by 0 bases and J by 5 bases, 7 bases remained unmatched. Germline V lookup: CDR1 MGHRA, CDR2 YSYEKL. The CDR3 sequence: CASSQERGLAGTETQYF. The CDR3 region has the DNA TGCGCCAGCAGCCAAGAAAGGGGACTAGCGGGTACCGAGACCCAGTACTTC.

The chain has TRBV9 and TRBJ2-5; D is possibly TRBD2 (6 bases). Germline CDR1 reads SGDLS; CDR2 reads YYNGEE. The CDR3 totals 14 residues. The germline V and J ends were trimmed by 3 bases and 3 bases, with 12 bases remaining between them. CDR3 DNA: TGTGCCAGCAGCGCCGGAGCTAGCGAAGAGACCCAGTACTTC. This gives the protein CASSAGASEETQYF. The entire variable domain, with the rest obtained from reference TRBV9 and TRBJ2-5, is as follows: DSGVTQTPKHLITATGQRVTLRCSPRSGDLSVYWYQQSLDQGLQFLIQYYNGEERAKGNILERFSAQQFPDLHSELNLSSLELGDSALYFCASSAGASEETQYFGPGTRLLVL.

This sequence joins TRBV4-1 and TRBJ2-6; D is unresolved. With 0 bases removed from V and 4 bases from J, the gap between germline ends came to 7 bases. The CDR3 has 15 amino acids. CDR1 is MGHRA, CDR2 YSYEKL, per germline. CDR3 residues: CASSQDVPGANVLTF. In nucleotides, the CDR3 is TGCGCCAGCAGCCAAGATGTCCCCGGGGCCAACGTCCTGACTTTC.

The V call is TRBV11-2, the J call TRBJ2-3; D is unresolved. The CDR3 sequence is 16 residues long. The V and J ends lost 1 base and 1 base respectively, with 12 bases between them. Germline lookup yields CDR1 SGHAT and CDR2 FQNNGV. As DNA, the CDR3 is TGTGCCAGCAGCTTAGGAGGCAGCTGGGGCACAGATACGCAGTATTTT. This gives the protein CASSLGGSWGTDTQYF. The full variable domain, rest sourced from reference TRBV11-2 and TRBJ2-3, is EAGVAQSPRYKIIEKRQSVAFWCNPISGHATLYWYQQILGQGPKLLIQFQNNGVVDDSQLPKDRFSAERLKGVDSTLKIQPAKLEDSAVYLCASSLGGSWGTDTQYFGPGTRLTVL.

CDR3 loop: CASSLNSQETQYF. The DNA for the CDR3 is TGTGCCAGCAGTTTAAACAGCCAAGAGACCCAGTACTTC. The V gene is TRBV28, the J gene TRBJ2-5; no definite D call. This CDR3 is built from 13 residues. V lost 2 bases and J lost 1, with 5 bases in between. Germline CDR1 reads MDHEN; CDR2 reads SYDVKM.